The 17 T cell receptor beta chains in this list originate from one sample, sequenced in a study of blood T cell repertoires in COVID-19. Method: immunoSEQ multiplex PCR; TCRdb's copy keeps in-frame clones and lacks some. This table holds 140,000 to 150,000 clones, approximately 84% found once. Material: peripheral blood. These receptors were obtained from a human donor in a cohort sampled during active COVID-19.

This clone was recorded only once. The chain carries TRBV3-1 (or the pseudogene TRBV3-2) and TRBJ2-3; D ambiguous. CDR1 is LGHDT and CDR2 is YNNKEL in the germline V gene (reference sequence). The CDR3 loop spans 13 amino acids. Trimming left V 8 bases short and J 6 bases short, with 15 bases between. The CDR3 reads CASGSSSGDTQYF. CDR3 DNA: TGTGCCAGCGGCTCCTCCTCTGGTGATACGCAGTATTTT.

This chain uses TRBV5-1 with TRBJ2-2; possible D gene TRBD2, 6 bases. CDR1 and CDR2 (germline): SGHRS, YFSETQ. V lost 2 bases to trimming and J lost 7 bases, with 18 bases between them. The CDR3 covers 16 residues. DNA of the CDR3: TGCGCCAGCAGCTTAACTCCTAGCGCGCAGGGCGGGGAGCTGTTTTTT. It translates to CASSLTPSAQGGELFF.

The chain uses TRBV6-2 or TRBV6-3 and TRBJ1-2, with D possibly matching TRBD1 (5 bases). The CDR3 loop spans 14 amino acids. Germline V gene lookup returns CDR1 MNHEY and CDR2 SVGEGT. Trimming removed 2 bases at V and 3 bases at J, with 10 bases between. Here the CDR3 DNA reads TGTGCCAGCAGTTACGAAGGCAGGGACTATGGCTACACCTTC. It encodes CASSYEGRDYGYTF.

The CDR3 nucleotides are TGTGCCAGCAGCCTCACTAGCGGGAGTGGCACAGATACGCAGTATTTT. Protein: CASSLTSGSGTDTQYF. V gene TRBV7-3 combines with J gene TRBJ2-3; 11 bases agree with TRBD2. The CDR3 is 16 residues long. J gave up 1 base and V 5 bases, and 5 bases lay outside the gene matches. Germline CDR1 SGHTA, CDR2 FQGTGA. Full variable domain (outside the CDR3, taken from reference TRBV7-3 and TRBJ2-3): GAGVSQTPSNKVTEKGKYVELRCDPISGHTALYWYRQSLGQGPEFLIYFQGTGAADDSGLPNDRFFAVRPEGSVSTLKIQRTERGDSAVYLCASSLTSGSGTDTQYFGPGTRLTVL.

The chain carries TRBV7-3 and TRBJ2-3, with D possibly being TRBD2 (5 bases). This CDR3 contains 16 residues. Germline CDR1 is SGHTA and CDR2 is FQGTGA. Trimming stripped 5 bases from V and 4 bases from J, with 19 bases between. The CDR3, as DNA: TGTGCCAGCAGCCCCGTGGCTAGTGGGAGTCCAGATACGCAGTATTTT. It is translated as CASSPVASGSPDTQYF.

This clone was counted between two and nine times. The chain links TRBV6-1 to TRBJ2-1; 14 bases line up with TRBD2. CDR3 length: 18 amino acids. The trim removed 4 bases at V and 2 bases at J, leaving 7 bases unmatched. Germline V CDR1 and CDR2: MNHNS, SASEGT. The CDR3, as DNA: TGTGCCAGCAGTGGCGATTGGACTAGCGGGAGGCCCTACAATGAGCAGTTCTTC. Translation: CASSGDWTSGRPYNEQFF.

The CDR3 coding sequence is TGTGCCAGCTCACCAATGAGGGAGGAGACCCAGTACTTC. Amino acids: CASSPMREETQYF. The chain employs TRBV18 and TRBJ2-5; a weak D match, TRBD2 (5 bases). The CDR3 has 13 amino acids. V lost 2 bases and J 5 bases, leaving 9 bases between the germline ends. Germline lookup yields CDR1 KGHSH and CDR2 LQKENI.

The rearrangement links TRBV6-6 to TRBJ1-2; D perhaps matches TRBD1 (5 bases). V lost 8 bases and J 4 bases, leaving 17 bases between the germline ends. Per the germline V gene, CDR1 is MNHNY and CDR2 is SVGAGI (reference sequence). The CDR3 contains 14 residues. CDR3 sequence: CASPRGRRTYGYTF. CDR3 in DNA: TGTGCCAGCCCTAGGGGCAGGCGAACCTATGGCTACACCTTC.

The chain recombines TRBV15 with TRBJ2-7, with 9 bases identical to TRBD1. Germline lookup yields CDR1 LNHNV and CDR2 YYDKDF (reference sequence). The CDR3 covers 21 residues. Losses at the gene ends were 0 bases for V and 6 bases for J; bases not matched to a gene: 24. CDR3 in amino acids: CATSRDPLSRNPGQGRGEQYF. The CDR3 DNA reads TGTGCCACCAGCAGAGATCCCCTTTCCAGGAATCCGGGACAGGGTAGGGGCGAGCAGTACTTC.

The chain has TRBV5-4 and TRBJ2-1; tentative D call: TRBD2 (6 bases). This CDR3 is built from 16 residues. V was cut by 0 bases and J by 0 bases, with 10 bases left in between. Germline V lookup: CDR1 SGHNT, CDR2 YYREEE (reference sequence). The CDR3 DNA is TGTGCCAGCAGCTTGGTTGTGGGGGGCTCCTACAATGAGCAGTTCTTC. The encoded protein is CASSLVVGGSYNEQFF.

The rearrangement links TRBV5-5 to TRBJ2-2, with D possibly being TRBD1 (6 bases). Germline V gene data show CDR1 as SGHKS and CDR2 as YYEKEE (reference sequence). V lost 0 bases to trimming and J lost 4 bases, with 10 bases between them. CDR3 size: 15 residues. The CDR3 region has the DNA TGTGCCAGCAGCTTGGAATGGGGGCCCACCGGGGAGCTGTTTTTT. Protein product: CASSLEWGPTGELFF.

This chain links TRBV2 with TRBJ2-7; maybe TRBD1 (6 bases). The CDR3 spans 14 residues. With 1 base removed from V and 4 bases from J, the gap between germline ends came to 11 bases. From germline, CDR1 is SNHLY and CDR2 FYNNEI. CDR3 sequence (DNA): TGTGCCAGCAGTGAAGGGCGCAGGGGTTACGAGCAGTACTTC. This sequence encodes CASSEGRRGYEQYF. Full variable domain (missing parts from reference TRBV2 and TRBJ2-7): EPEVTQTPSHQVTQMGQEVILRCVPISNHLYFYWYRQILGQKVEFLVSFYNNEISEKSEIFDDQFSVERPDGSNFTLKIRSTKLEDSAMYFCASSEGRRGYEQYFGPGTRLTVT.

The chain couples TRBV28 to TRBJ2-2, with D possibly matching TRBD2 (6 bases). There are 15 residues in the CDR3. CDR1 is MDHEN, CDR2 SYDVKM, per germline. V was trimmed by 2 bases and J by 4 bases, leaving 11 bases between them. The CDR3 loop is CASSLGGKVTGELFF. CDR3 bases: TGTGCCAGCAGTTTAGGGGGGAAAGTCACCGGGGAGCTGTTTTTT.

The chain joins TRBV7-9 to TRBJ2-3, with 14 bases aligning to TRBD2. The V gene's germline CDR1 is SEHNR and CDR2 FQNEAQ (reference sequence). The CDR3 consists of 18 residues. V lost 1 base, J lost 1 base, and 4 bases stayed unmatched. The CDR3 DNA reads TGTGCCAGCAGCTTAGGGGGACTAGCGGGAGCCGGCACAGATACGCAGTATTTT. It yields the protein CASSLGGLAGAGTDTQYF.

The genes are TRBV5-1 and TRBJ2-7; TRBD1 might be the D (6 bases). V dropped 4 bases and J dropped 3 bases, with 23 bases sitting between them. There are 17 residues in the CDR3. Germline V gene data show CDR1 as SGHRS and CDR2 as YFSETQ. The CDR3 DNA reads TGCGCCAGCAGCCCCATAGTGACCCGGGACAAAATCTACGAGCAGTACTTC. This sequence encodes CASSPIVTRDKIYEQYF.

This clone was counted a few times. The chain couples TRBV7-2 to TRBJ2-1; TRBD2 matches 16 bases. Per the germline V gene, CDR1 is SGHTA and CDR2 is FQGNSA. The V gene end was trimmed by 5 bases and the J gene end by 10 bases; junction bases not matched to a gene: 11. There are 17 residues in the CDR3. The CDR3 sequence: CASSVDGTSGGAREQFF. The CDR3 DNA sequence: TGTGCCAGCAGCGTCGACGGGACTAGCGGGGGGGCTCGGGAGCAGTTCTTC.

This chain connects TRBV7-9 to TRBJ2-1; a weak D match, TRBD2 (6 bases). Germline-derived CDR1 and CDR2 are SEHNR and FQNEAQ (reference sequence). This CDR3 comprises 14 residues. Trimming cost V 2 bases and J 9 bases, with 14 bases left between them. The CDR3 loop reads CASSLRLEWGEQFF. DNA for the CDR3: TGTGCCAGCAGCTTACGACTAGAATGGGGTGAGCAGTTCTTC.